This T cell receptor beta chain was observed in a study of blood T cells in healthy people across ages (dated by TCRdb to 2014 to 2015). A note on the overall study: In model experiments, roughly one uniquely barcoded TCR beta cDNA molecule per two T cells was captured by template switching. The study analyzed two additional independent replicas of 1 million unique cDNA reads from the same blood draw for two donors, one aged 18 to 30 and one aged 80 or older. Four age groups were formed from the donors: young (average approximately 16 years), middle-aged (approximately 42), aged (over 55) and long-lived (less than 85). The study measured age-related changes in TCR beta repertoire diversity using deep sequencing normalized with unique cDNA molecular identifiers. Donors of different ages were randomly distributed across sequencing lanes to avoid experimental bias.

Broad study findings and their caveats: Compared with the aged group, the long-lived group had more naive CD4+ T cells, fewer expanded clones and increased TCR diversity, suggesting age selection. There was a strong correlation between observed TCR beta diversity and the percentage of naive T cells measured by flow cytometry. Estimates of total diversity based on one million sequenced T cells were considered lower bounds and underestimates. Because profiling used bulk unsorted PBMCs, naive and antigen-experienced compartments could not be compared conclusively. Observed TCR beta diversity per million T cells fell roughly linearly with age, and a significant reduction was already apparent by age approximately 40. The CMV infection status of donors was not known, potentially confounding age-related changes in expanded clonotypes.

Donors were 39 systemically healthy Caucasian individuals from Russia aged roughly 6 to 100 years. Around 10 milliliters of peripheral blood were collected from each donor into EDTA-treated Vacutainer tubes. Ficoll-Paque density-gradient centrifugation was used to isolate PBMCs, with at least 6.5 million obtained per sample. Trizol reagent was used to extract total RNA from PBMCs, with at least 6 micrograms per sample. Naive CD45RAhigh/CD27high T cell percentages were measured by flow cytometry on a PBMC aliquot from every donor. Receptor libraries were prepared by 5' RACE. Sequencer: Illumina HiSeq 2500. The second PCR ran for about 6 to 12 cycles and used a J-beta primer mix along with a sample-barcoded 5' primer. Each TCR beta cDNA molecule received a unique molecular identifier from a template-switch 5' adaptor carrying 12 random nucleotides. At least 2.5 million CDR3-containing paired-end reads were obtained from each sample. All of the RNA was converted into first-strand cDNA using the Mint cDNA synthesis kit, with a TRBC-specific oligonucleotide serving as the primer. All cDNA was treated with uracil-DNA glycosylase and then went through a first 18-cycle PCR with the universal primers M1SS and BC2_uni_R. The paper's data handling went like this. Each sample was normalized by randomly selecting 1 million high-quality reads, each carrying a distinct molecular identifier. Reads sharing molecular identifiers were discarded rather than binned into consensus sequences. MiTCR, run with a Q25 quality threshold and the strictest error-elimination algorithm, handled CDR3 identification, clonotype clustering and error correction. A nonparametric unseen species model with Euler transformation was used to estimate lower-bound total TCR beta diversity. Through fastp at Q25 and MiXCR, TCRdb rebuilt clones from the public reads, retaining in-frame beta chains. Each record represents a unique CDR3 protein, reported with the most common genes and DNA among its rows. In this record, the V and J calls reflect TCRdb's handling and not the investigators' own analysis. Counted in this sample were about 1.1 million distinct CDR3 sequences; around two fifths of them appeared once. Roughly 13% of the sample comes from the top ten.

Details on this clonotype: The antigen it recognizes is unknown. Base qualities are not provided; no much larger clone lies one nucleotide away.

From the germline V gene (reference sequence), CDR1 is DFQATT and CDR2 is SNEGSKA. The CDR3 runs 11 residues from the cysteine to the phenylalanine. Only the CDR3 region is kept as DNA, spanning 33 bases read in frame from base 1. V loses 5 bases at its end and J loses 9 bases; junction bases beyond the gene matches: 3. Sequenced material: blood. The sequence was obtained from a man aged 18 to 29 in good health. In this chain, TRBV20-1 is recombined with TRBJ1-4, and 7 junctional nucleotides match TRBD1. The DNA sequence is as follows: TGCAGTGCTCAGGACAGGAAAAAACTGTTTTTT. The resulting protein is CSAQDRKKLFF.